Below, 2 T cell receptor beta chains from the same sample are listed, as sequenced in a study of Ad26.COV2.S vaccination and SARS-CoV-2 variants. Treatment reported: about 20 received Ad26.COV2.S at low or high dose, single or two shots; about 5 received placebo; per-sample allocation not given. Specimen acquisition occurred on day 63 following the initial vaccine or placebo injection. Using immunoSEQ multiplex PCR, the repertoire was profiled, and TCRdb retains in-frame clones only, with some absent. There are about 280,000 clones in the sample; roughly 86% occur only once, and less than 3.5% lies in the top ten. Sequenced material: peripheral blood, taken in a trial of Ad26.COV2.S vaccine versus placebo. The receptors shown here come from a person between 18 and 60 years old who received the Ad26.COV2.S COVID-19 vaccine or a placebo.

A single count supports this clone. The chain joins TRBV18 to TRBJ2-1; tentatively, D is TRBD2 (6 bases). This CDR3 region has 13 residues. In germline, CDR1 is KGHSH, CDR2 LQKENI. Trimming removed 3 bases from V and 10 bases from J, with 13 bases in between. The CDR3 is CASSPLGGGEQFF. Here the CDR3 DNA reads TGTGCCAGCTCACCCCTCGGTGGGGGGGAGCAGTTCTTC.

The chain is built from TRBV28 and TRBJ2-7; D possibly corresponds to TRBD1 (8 bases). The CDR3 loop spans 15 amino acids. The germline V gene encodes CDR1 MDHEN and CDR2 SYDVKM. V was clipped by 5 bases and J by 1 base, with 15 bases between them. CDR3 loop: CASSPGQGGSYEQYF. CDR3 coding DNA: TGTGCCAGCAGTCCCGGACAGGGAGGGTCCTACGAGCAGTACTTC.